This T cell receptor (beta chain) came from a study of blood T cell repertoires in COVID-19. Per germline, CDR1 KGHSH and CDR2 LQKENI. The ends lost 3 bases at V and 4 bases at J; junction bases unmatched: 4. CDR3 length: 14 amino acids. Assay used: immunoSEQ multiplex PCR; TCRdb lists only in-frame clones, some missing. The sample holds 150,000 to 200,000 clones; 90% are singletons and the top ten take roughly a sixth. The source material was peripheral blood. The chain joins TRBV18 to TRBJ2-5; 8 bases are a match to TRBD2. The sequence was obtained from a man in his 60s with active or convalescent COVID-19. CDR3 amino acids: CASSPPGGGETQYF. For the CDR3, the DNA is TGTGCCAGCTCACCGCCGGGAGGGGGAGAGACCCAGTACTTC.